The source of this T cell receptor beta chain is a study of CD8 T cells in Susac syndrome (dated by TCRdb to about 2019). Broadly, across the study: Whether CD8+ T cell activation and differentiation in Susac syndrome was antigen driven was tested using repertoire sequencing. Overall results and qualifications from the work: The number of individuals in the TCR sequencing and HLA analysis was recognized as being relatively small.

CDR1 SGDLS and CDR2 YYNGEE were looked up in the germline V gene. There are 15 amino acids in the CDR3, from cysteine to phenylalanine inclusive. The sequence is cut down to CDR3 DNA, 45 bases in frame from base 1. V loses 0 bases of germline sequence and J loses 9 bases, and the interval between the two ends is 15 bases. Peripheral blood CD8+ and CD4+ T cells from healthy donors, Susac syndrome patients and multiple sclerosis patients were profiled using high-throughput TCR beta sequencing. Treatment-naive patients with stable or active relapsing-remitting disease fulfilling revised McDonald criteria were used as multiple sclerosis controls. Bulk CD8+ and CD4+ T cells were purified by magnetic negative isolation, while CD8+ TEMRA cells were enriched using FACS. Blood was drawn into EDTA tubes, processed within 24 hours, and PBMCs were isolated by density gradient centrifugation. PBMCs intended for TCR sequencing were cryopreserved in liquid nitrogen and were subsequently thawed in a 37 degrees C water bath. A purity of at least 90% was achieved for sorted or isolated CD4+, CD8+ and CD8+ TEMRA cells.

About this clonotype itself: Which antigen it targets is not known. No base quality information exists; no much larger clone differs at one position.

RNA was extracted with the RNeasy kit and roughly 0.5 to 1 ug was reverse transcribed using random hexamers. The immunoSEQ multiplex PCR assay, which covers 54 Vbeta and 13 Jbeta segments, was used to amplify TCR beta CDR3 regions. PCR amplification bias was corrected by using a synthetic template baseline for primer optimization and computational correction. The study's processing was this. Reads were annotated to V, D and J genes according to IMGT and were analyzed with immunoSEQ Analyzer, with only productive sequences retained. Clonality was computed as one minus Shannon entropy normalized by log2 of the number of productive unique sequences. Public and private clones were assessed among the 100 most prevalent clones of each patient and control. Clones were defined as Susac-specific if absent from the healthy and MS cohorts, from 1052 published viral clones and from other ImmuneACCESS disease sequences. TCRdb reprocessed the public reads (quality trimming at Q25 with fastp, clone calling with MiXCR) and kept in-frame beta chains. Each CDR3 protein gets just one entry, which takes the most common genes and DNA from the rows behind it. V and J calls and clone size were set by TCRdb, not the authors. This sample comprises approximately 230,000 distinct CDR3 sequences, just under 95% of them detected only once. The ten largest account for less than 0.075% of the sample.

The chain was built from TRBV9 and TRBJ2-2, and perhaps TRBD1 as D gene, on 6 matching bases. The receptor comes from a human donor with multiple sclerosis. The sequenced sample was CD4+ T cells from PBMCs. The sequenced DNA: TGTGCCAGCAGCGTAGCGGGGACACCAGACCGGGAGCTGTTTTTT. This translates into CASSVAGTPDRELFF.